The text below deals with one T cell receptor beta chain. Source study methods: Amplifying reference gene primers gave estimates of nucleated cell counts. Generated by immunoSEQ multiplex PCR, the TCRdb table keeps only in-frame clones and is missing some. The V and J calls and the clone size are those of that table, but D and trimming were determined from the DNA. In the table there are approximately 400,000 clones, around 83% of which are singletons. The data derive from a study of blood T cell repertoires in COVID-19. From germline, CDR1 is SGHKS and CDR2 YYEKEE (reference sequence). Unmatched junction bases numbered 8, after V lost 0 bases and J lost 10 bases. The CDR3 consists of 14 residues. The study assigned cohorts using participant-reported clinical history. Recovery among Cohort 3 donors was established by two negative PCRs, clearance, or symptom resolution.

The sequencing sample was made of PBMCs or T cells enriched from blood (not recorded which). This chain uses TRBV5-5 with TRBJ1-1; 8 bases fit TRBD1. The clonotype originates from a woman between 50 and 59 years old who had recovered from COVID-19. The CDR3, as DNA: TGTGCCAGCAGCTTGGGACAGGGGACCGGAGGAGCTTTCTTT. Translation: CASSLGQGTGGAFF.